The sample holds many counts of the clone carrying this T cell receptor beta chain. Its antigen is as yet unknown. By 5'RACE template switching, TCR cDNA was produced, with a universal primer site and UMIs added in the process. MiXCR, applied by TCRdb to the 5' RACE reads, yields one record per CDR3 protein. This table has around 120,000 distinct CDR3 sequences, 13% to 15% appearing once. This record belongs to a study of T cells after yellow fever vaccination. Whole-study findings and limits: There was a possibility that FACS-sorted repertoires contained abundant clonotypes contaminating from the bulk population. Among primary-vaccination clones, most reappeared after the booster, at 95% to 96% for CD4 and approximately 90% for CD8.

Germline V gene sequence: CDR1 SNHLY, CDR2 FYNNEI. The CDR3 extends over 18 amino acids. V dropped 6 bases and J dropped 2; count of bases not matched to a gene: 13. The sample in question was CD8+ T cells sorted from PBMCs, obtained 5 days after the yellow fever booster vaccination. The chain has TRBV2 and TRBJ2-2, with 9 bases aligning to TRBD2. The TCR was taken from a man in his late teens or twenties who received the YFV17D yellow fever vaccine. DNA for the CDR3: TGTGCCAGCAGACCAGTCTTCAGCGGGGGGCCCAACACCGGGGAGCTGTTTTTT. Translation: CASRPVFSGGPNTGELFF.